These T cell receptor beta chains were read from a single sample in a study of metastatic and nonmetastatic thyroid tumors. TCRdb reprocessed the PCR reads via MiXCR. The sample lists some 29,000 clones, 7% to 9% seen once, with around two fifths in the top ten. The sample was blood. The receptor source for this set is a female donor with papillary thyroid cancer or a benign thyroid nodule (not recorded which). Some clones in this sample may be carry-over from other donors' samples. The CDR3 runs from the conserved cysteine through the conserved F or W. Each record gives: V gene, D gene, J gene, clone size, CDR3 protein, CDR3 DNA. The D gene is left open where the match is weak. The size field is filled for only some rows; it gives once, few, many or a size class.

>TRBV6-1|NA|TRBJ2-1|many
CASSTGTPTHNEQFF
TGTGCCAGCAGTACAGGGACACCGACCCACAATGAGCAGTTCTTC
>TRBV7-3|NA|TRBJ2-7|many
CASSLKGGHLWEQYF
TGTGCCAGCAGCTTAAAAGGGGGGCACCTCTGGGAGCAGTACTTC
>TRBV10-2|NA|TRBJ1-6|many
CASSDPGKGSRSPLHF
TGCGCCAGCAGTGACCCTGGGAAGGGTTCGCGTTCACCCCTCCACTTT
>TRBV5-5|NA|TRBJ1-2|many
CASSLETGSVGYGYTF
TGTGCCAGCAGCTTGGAGACAGGTTCCGTGGGCTATGGCTACACCTTC
>TRBV10-2|NA|TRBJ1-6|many
CASSVGRGIGNSPLHF
TGCGCCAGCAGTGTCGGCAGGGGAATCGGTAATTCACCCCTCCACTTT
>TRBV18|TRBD1|TRBJ2-5|many
CASSPLLGGSETQYF
TGTGCCAGCTCACCATTACTAGGGGGCTCAGAGACCCAGTACTTC
>TRBV12-3/TRBV12-4|TRBD2|TRBJ2-3|many
CASTLAGITDTQYF
TGTGCCAGCACCCTAGCGGGAATTACAGATACGCAGTATTTT
>TRBV29-1|NA|TRBJ1-4|many
CSVQIGATNEKLFF
TGCAGCGTGCAGATTGGGGCAACTAATGAAAAACTGTTTTTT
>TRBV19|NA|TRBJ2-5|many
CASSSWTETQYF
TGTGCCAGTAGTTCCTGGACAGAGACCCAGTACTTC
>TRBV3-1|NA|TRBJ2-7|many
CASSLRGQVREQYF
TGTGCCAGCAGCCTACGCGGGCAGGTTCGCGAGCAGTACTTC
>TRBV24-1|NA|TRBJ1-1|many
CATSPAGANTEAFF
TGTGCCACCAGTCCGGCAGGGGCGAACACTGAAGCTTTCTTT
>TRBV5-1|NA|TRBJ1-1|many
CASRIDSQNTEAFF
TGCGCCAGCAGAATAGACAGCCAGAACACTGAAGCTTTCTTT
>TRBV6-1|NA|TRBJ1-2|many
CASSESHGHLYGYTF
TGTGCCAGCAGTGAAAGTCACGGCCACCTCTATGGCTACACCTTC
>TRBV20-1|NA|TRBJ2-1|many
CSAIRLSGGEQFF
TGCAGTGCTATTCGTCTAAGTGGGGGTGAGCAGTTCTTC
>TRBV20-1|NA|TRBJ1-5|many
CSARDFEGHHNQPQHF
TGCAGTGCTAGAGATTTCGAGGGACACCACAATCAGCCCCAGCATTTT
>TRBV18|TRBD1|TRBJ2-1|many
CASSPTGGHNEQFF
TGTGCCAGCTCACCCACAGGGGGACACAATGAGCAGTTCTTC
>TRBV30|TRBD2|TRBJ2-3|many
CAWSGTSGSTDTQYF
TGTGCCTGGAGTGGGACTAGCGGAAGCACAGATACGCAGTATTTT
>TRBV5-1|NA|TRBJ1-3|many
CASSAQDGNTIYF
TGCGCCAGCAGCGCGCAGGATGGAAACACCATATATTTT
>TRBV3-1|TRBD1|TRBJ1-1|many
CASTQGELNTEAFF
TGTGCTAGCACCCAGGGGGAGCTGAACACTGAAGCTTTCTTT
>TRBV20-1|NA|TRBJ1-1|many
CSANQANTEAFF
TGCAGTGCAAACCAGGCGAACACTGAAGCTTTCTTT
>TRBV20-1|TRBD2|TRBJ2-7|many
CSARWTSGGTQYF
TGCAGTGCTAGGTGGACTAGCGGGGGGACGCAGTACTTC
>TRBV4-1|TRBD1|TRBJ2-7|many
CASSQVLRGQGLHEQYF
TGCGCCAGCAGCCAAGTCCTCCGGGGACAGGGTCTACACGAGCAGTACTTC
>TRBV3-1|TRBD1|TRBJ2-7|many
CASSRTGDSYEQYF
TGTGCCAGCAGCCGGACAGGGGACTCCTACGAGCAGTACTTC
>TRBV28|NA|TRBJ2-7|many
CASSLARMSTYEQYF
TGTGCCAGCAGTTTAGCCCGCATGAGTACCTACGAGCAGTACTTC
>TRBV11-1|NA|TRBJ2-2|NA
CASSLGMGPNTGELFF
TGTGCCAGCAGCCTAGGAATGGGCCCGAACACCGGTGAGCTGTTTTTT
>TRBV20-1|NA|TRBJ1-5|many
CSAKLQGNVGNQPQHF
TGCAGTGCCAAATTACAGGGTAACGTGGGCAATCAGCCCCAGCATTTT
>TRBV5-6|TRBD1|TRBJ2-7|many
CASIVQGESYEQYF
TGTGCCAGCATTGTTCAGGGGGAATCCTACGAGCAGTACTTC
>TRBV29-1|NA|TRBJ1-4|many
CSGGYNEKLFF
TGCAGCGGAGGATATAATGAAAAACTGTTTTTT
>TRBV5-1|TRBD2|TRBJ2-1|many
CASSLRLVGRGGYNEQFF
TGCGCCAGCAGCTTGAGGCTGGTCGGTCGGGGGGGTTACAATGAGCAGTTCTTC
>TRBV5-1|NA|TRBJ1-1|many
CASSLGGGSKVNTEAFF
TGCGCCAGCAGCTTGGGAGGAGGGTCCAAAGTGAACACTGAAGCTTTCTTT
>TRBV11-2|TRBD2|TRBJ2-1|many
CASSLRGGSGRASNEQFF
TGTGCCAGCAGCCTCCGGGGGGGTAGCGGGAGGGCCAGTAATGAGCAGTTCTTC
>TRBV12-3/TRBV12-4|NA|TRBJ1-1|many
CASSLKGYTEAFF
TGTGCCAGCAGTTTAAAGGGCTACACTGAAGCTTTCTTT
>TRBV20-1|NA|TRBJ2-3|many
CSALALTDTQYF
TGCAGTGCCCTCGCGTTGACAGATACGCAGTATTTT
>TRBV7-3|NA|TRBJ2-4|many
CASSLQGGEAKNIQYF
TGTGCCAGCAGCTTACAAGGCGGGGAGGCCAAAAACATTCAGTACTTC
>TRBV20-1|NA|TRBJ2-1|NA
CSADLRRNNEQFF
TGCAGTGCCGACCTACGACGAAACAATGAGCAGTTCTTC
>TRBV29-1|TRBD2|TRBJ2-5|many
CSVVRGRGETQYF
TGCAGCGTTGTTCGGGGGAGGGGAGAGACCCAGTACTTC
>TRBV20-1|TRBD2|TRBJ2-3|many
CSAKASGPDTQYF
TGCAGTGCTAAGGCTAGCGGGCCAGATACGCAGTATTTT
>TRBV2|TRBD1|TRBJ2-1|many
CASRIDRANEQFF
TGTGCCAGCAGGATAGACAGGGCTAATGAGCAGTTCTTC
>TRBV7-9|NA|TRBJ2-4|few
CASSLGGINIQYF
TGTGCCAGCAGCTTAGGAGGTATCAACATTCAGTACTTC
>TRBV2|NA|TRBJ1-6|many
CASMWTENSPLHF
TGTGCCAGCATGTGGACGGAAAATTCACCCCTCCACTTT
>TRBV7-9|TRBD2|TRBJ2-5|NA
CASSRLAALRTQYF
TGTGCCAGCAGCCGACTAGCGGCCCTTCGGACCCAGTACTTC
>TRBV7-4|TRBD1|TRBJ2-7|many
CASRLKTGGNEQYF
TGTGCCAGCAGACTTAAGACAGGGGGGAACGAGCAGTACTTC
>TRBV5-8|NA|TRBJ2-7|NA
CASSLVLRFLPHEKYF
TGTGCCAGCAGCTTGGTGCTGAGGTTCCTACCCCACGAGAAGTACTTC
>TRBV5-1|TRBD2|TRBJ2-5|many
CASSTQAKASGSETQYF
TGCGCCAGCAGCACCCAGGCCAAGGCTAGCGGGAGTGAGACCCAGTACTTC
>TRBV10-3|TRBD1|TRBJ1-1|many
CAISASSGQGNTEAFF
TGTGCCATCAGTGCCTCTTCGGGACAGGGTAACACTGAAGCTTTCTTT
>TRBV5-1|TRBD1|TRBJ1-2|NA
CASSLANRGDYGYTF
TGCGCCAGCAGCTTGGCCAACAGGGGGGACTATGGCTACACCTTC
>TRBV6-2/TRBV6-3|NA|TRBJ2-5|many
CASIKGGGSETQYF
TGTGCCAGCATAAAAGGGGGGGGCTCGGAGACCCAGTACTTC
>TRBV20-1|NA|TRBJ1-1|many
CSAPTRARAEAFF
TGCAGTGCACCAACAAGAGCTCGCGCTGAAGCTTTCTTT
>TRBV20-1|NA|TRBJ2-4|many
CSASGSTKNIQYF
TGCAGTGCTAGCGGGAGTACCAAAAACATTCAGTACTTC
>TRBV6-1|TRBD1|TRBJ1-4|many
CASSPLTGGREKLFF
TGTGCCAGCAGTCCTCTGACAGGGGGGAGAGAAAAACTGTTTTTT
>TRBV7-2|NA|TRBJ1-4|many
CASSQDSNEKLFF
TGTGCCAGCAGCCAAGACAGCAATGAAAAACTGTTTTTT
>TRBV28|NA|TRBJ2-7|many
CASSLAPTVHYEQYF
TGTGCCAGCAGTTTAGCCCCGACAGTACATTACGAGCAGTACTTC
>TRBV20-1|TRBD1|TRBJ2-1|many
CSARDPGQGGNEQFF
TGCAGTGCTAGAGATCCCGGACAGGGGGGCAATGAGCAGTTCTTC
>TRBV15|TRBD1|TRBJ1-4|many
CATSREGQVNQKLFF
TGTGCCACCAGCAGAGAGGGACAGGTCAATCAAAAACTGTTTTTT